Presented here are 2 T cell receptor beta chains from one specimen sequenced in a study of naive and memory T cell subsets. The beta constant-region primer was an equimolar mix of two oligonucleotides covering TRBC1 and TRBC2. Ligated cDNA was amplified by four rounds of PCR with nested alpha and beta constant-region primers and SP2. TCRdb re-called the UMI-ligation and nested PCR reads with MiXCR, one entry per CDR3 protein. The sample gives 95,000 to 150,000 distinct CDR3 sequences, roughly 36% of which show up once; about 0.85% is in the top ten. Sequenced sample: central memory CD4+ T cells from blood. The receptors come from a human donor in good health.

This clonotype was counted a few times. This chain connects TRBV25-1 to TRBJ1-5; no clear D gene. Germline V CDR1 and CDR2: MGHDK, SYGVNS. V shed 4 bases and J shed 4 bases, with 17 bases lying between them. CDR3 length equals 16 residues. The DNA for the CDR3 is TGTGCCAGCAGTGGGATAGGCGGCAGTCAGAATCAGCCCCAGCATTTT. It specifies CASSGIGGSQNQPQHF.

This clonotype was counted between two and nine times. The gene calls are TRBV20-1 and TRBJ1-3; D remains ambiguous. V was clipped by 6 bases and J by 4 bases, with 13 bases between them. There are 13 residues in the CDR3. Looked up from germline, CDR1 is DFQATT and CDR2 is SNEGSKA (reference sequence). The CDR3 nucleotides read TGCAGTGCCGCCACGGGGTCAGGAAACACCATATATTTT. Translated: CSAATGSGNTIYF.